This T cell receptor beta chain was identified during a study of blood T cell repertoires in COVID-19 (dated by TCRdb to 2018 to 2021). About the investigation overall: Samples covering the acute and convalescent phases of COVID-19 were provided by collaborators in the United States, Italy and Spain. Where available, HLA class I and class II types were taken from metadata supplied by the sample provider and were not determined by assay-based typing. Samples came from the ongoing ImmuneRACE study (first 160 participants) plus 1,254 subjects from 6 global collaborators. The repertoires were made available in a free public database intended to serve as a resource for research on the immune response to SARS-CoV-2. The material from the prospective study consisted of cDNA or gDNA derived from T cells, B-cell-depleted T cells, or PBMCs. Subjects who had been exposed to COVID-19, were actively infected with it, or had recovered from it provided the deeply sampled blood TCRbeta repertoires that made up the dataset. The sample metadata nearly always contained a de-identified subject ID, COVID-19 status, age in years and sex. The paper's findings and limits, for the study overall: The amount of clinical and demographic metadata varied by source and participant and was provided uncurated.

About this clone itself: Its target antigen remains unknown. Base qualities are missing; no much larger clone stands one base away.

The immunoSEQ Assay, a bias-controlled multiplex PCR, was used to amplify TCRbeta CDR3 regions from genomic DNA. Turning to the authors' computational methods: The number of nucleated cells in each sample was estimated from the amplification of reference gene primers within the assay. To quantify the absolute abundance of each unique TCRbeta CDR3 rearrangement, sequence reads were collapsed and filtered. For each sample, productive Simpson clonality was calculated by taking the square root of Simpson's diversity index across productive rearrangements. TCRdb's version of the immuneACCESS table is confined to in-frame rearrangements and falls short of the full clone set. An unresolved V gene accounts for under half of the shortfall where checked; the remainder is of unknown origin. V, J and clone size are those of that table, while D and trimming were read from the DNA. The sample contains 150,000 or so clones, around 89% of them found a single time. The ten largest clones add up to about 6.6% of the sample.

According to the germline V gene, CDR1 reads SGDLS and CDR2 reads YYNGEE. Counted from cysteine to phenylalanine, this CDR3 has 17 amino acids. Solely the CDR3 DNA is kept, with 51 bases framed from the first base. The V end loses 0 bases and the J end loses 4 bases, and a stretch of 19 bases separates them. Participants in the prospective study were enrolled through a virtual design, were aged roughly 18 to 100 years, and lived in about 25 United States geographic areas. In the prospective study, participants were assigned to cohorts based on the clinical history participants reported in a screening survey and a study questionnaire. Recovered participants in ImmuneRACE Cohort 3 were defined as having two consecutive negative NP/OP PCR tests, clearance from a healthcare professional, or resolution of symptoms. Each participant in the prospective study had whole blood, serum and a nasopharyngeal or oropharyngeal swab collected by mobile phlebotomists. Participants in the prospective study had the option to provide additional blood draws and questionnaires over an approximately 2-month period. Blood samples from the prospective study were shipped frozen or at room temperature prior to DNA extraction.

The rearrangement combines TRBV9 with TRBJ1-2; TRBD1 is a possible D gene, resting on 5 matching bases. Sequencing input: PBMCs or T cells enriched from blood (not recorded which). This sequence was found in a woman aged 45-65 years who had recovered from COVID-19. In nucleotides, the sequence is TGTGCCAGCAGCGTAGGTGACAGAAGGAAGGCCGTCTATGGCTACACCTTC. It encodes CASSVGDRRKAVYGYTF. When the CDR3 is completed using the reference TRBV9 and TRBJ1-2 genes on either side, the full variable domain is DSGVTQTPKHLITATGQRVTLRCSPRSGDLSVYWYQQSLDQGLQFLIQYYNGEERAKGNILERFSAQQFPDLHSELNLSSLELGDSALYFCASSVGDRRKAVYGYTFGSGTRLTVV.